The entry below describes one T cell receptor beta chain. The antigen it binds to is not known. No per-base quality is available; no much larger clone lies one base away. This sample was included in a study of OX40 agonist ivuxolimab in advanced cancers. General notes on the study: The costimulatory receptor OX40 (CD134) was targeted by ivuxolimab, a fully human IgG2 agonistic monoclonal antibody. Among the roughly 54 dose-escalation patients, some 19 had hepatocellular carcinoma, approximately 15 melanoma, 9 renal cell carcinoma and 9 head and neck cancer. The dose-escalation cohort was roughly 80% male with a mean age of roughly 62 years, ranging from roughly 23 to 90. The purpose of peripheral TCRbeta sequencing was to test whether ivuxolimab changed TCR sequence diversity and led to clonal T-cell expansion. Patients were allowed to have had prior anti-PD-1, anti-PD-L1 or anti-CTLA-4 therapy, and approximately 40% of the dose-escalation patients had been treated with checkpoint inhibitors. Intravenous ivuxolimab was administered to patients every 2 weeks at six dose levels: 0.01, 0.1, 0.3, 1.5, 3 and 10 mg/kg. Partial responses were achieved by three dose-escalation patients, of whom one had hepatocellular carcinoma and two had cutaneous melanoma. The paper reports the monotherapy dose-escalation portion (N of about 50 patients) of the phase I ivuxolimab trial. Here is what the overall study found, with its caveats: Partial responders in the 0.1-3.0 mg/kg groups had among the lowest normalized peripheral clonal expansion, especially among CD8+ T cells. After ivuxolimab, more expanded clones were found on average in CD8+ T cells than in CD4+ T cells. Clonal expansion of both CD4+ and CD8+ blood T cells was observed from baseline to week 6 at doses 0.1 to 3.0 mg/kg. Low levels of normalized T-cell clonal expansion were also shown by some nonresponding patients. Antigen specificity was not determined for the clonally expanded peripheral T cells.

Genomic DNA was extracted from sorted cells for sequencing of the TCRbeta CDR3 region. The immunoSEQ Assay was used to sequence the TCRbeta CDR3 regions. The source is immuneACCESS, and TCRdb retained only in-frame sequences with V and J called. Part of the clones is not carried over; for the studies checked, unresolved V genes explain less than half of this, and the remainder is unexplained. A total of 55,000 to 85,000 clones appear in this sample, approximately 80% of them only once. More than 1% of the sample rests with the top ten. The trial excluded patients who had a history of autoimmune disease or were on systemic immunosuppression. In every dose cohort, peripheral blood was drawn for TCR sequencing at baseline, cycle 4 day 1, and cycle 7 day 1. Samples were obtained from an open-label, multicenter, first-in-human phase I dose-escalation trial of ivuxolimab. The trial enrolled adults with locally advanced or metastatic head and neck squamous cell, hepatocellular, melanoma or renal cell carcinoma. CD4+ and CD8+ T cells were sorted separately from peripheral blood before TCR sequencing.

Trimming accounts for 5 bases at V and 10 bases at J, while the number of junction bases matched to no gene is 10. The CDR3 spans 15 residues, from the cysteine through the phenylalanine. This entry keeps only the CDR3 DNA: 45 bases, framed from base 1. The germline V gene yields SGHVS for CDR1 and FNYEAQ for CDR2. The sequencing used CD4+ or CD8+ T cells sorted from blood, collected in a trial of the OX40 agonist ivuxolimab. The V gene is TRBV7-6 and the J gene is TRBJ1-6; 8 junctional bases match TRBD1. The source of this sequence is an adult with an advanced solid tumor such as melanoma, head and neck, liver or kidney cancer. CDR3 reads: CASSRSQGALSPLHF. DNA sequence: TGTGCCAGCAGCCGATCCCAGGGGGCGCTCTCACCCCTCCACTTT.